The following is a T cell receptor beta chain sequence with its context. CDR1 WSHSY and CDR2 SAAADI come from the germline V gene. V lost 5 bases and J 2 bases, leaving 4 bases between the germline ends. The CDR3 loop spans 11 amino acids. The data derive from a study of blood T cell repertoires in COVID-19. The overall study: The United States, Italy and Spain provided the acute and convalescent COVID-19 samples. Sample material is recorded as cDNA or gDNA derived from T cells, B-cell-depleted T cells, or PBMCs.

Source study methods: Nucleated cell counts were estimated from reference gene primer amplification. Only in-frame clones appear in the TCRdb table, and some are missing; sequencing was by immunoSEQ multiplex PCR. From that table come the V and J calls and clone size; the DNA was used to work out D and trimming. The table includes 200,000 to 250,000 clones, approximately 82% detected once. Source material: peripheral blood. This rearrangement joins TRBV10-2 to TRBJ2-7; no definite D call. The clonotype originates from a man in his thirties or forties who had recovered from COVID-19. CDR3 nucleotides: TGCGCCAGCAGTCCCGCCTACGAGCAGTACGTC. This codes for CASSPAYEQYV.